Following are 15 T cell receptor beta chains from one sample sequenced in a study of cytomegalovirus exposure and HLA in healthy donors. The primer mix had 60 Vbeta and 13 Jbeta primers. Sequencing was performed with immunoSEQ multiplex PCR; in TCRdb, only in-frame clones are kept and a portion is missing. This sample has under 200,000 clones; 79% occur once, and the top ten carry more than 0.55%. The sequenced sample was PBMCs. The receptors here all came from a woman in her forties in good health and CMV-seronegative.

In its sample, this clone was seen a few times. The rearrangement links TRBV4-3 to TRBJ2-3, with TRBD2 identical over 8 bases. CDR1 and CDR2 (germline): LGHNA, YSLEER. The CDR3 runs to 10 residues. CDR3 sequence: CVTGGNTQYF. The CDR3 region has the DNA TGCGTAACGGGGGGGAATACGCAGTATTTT.

The J gene is TRBJ1-1, the V gene TRBV7-8, with 8 nucleotides matching TRBD1. CDR3 length: 15 residues. Germline CDR1 reads SGHVS; CDR2 reads FQNEAQ. V lost 5 bases and J lost 6; bases outside the gene matches: 11. CDR3 residues: CASSLYGQGNAEAFF. The CDR3 nucleotides are TGTGCCAGCAGCCTTTATGGACAGGGAAATGCTGAAGCTTTCTTT. The full variable domain, completed using reference TRBV7-8 and TRBJ1-1, is GAGVSQSPRYKVAKRGQDVALRCDPISGHVSLFWYQQALGQGPEFLTYFQNEAQLDKSGLPSDRFFAERPEGSVSTLKIQRTQQEDSAVYLCASSLYGQGNAEAFFGQGTRLTVV.

This clone was seen only once. The chain couples TRBV5-1 to TRBJ2-2, with 8 bases fitting TRBD1. This CDR3 is built from 15 residues. The V and J ends lost 4 bases and 1 base, in that order; junction bases with no gene match: 3. Per germline, CDR1 SGHRS and CDR2 YFSETQ. CDR3 nucleotides: TGCGCCAGCAGCCAAGGACAGGGGAACACCGGGGAGCTGTTTTTT. This sequence encodes CASSQGQGNTGELFF.

The chain couples TRBV11-2 to TRBJ2-1, with 7 bases fitting TRBD1. This CDR3 is built from 13 residues. Losses at the gene ends were 3 bases for V and 8 bases for J; bases not matched to a gene: 4. Germline V gene lookup returns CDR1 SGHAT and CDR2 FQNNGV. DNA for the CDR3: TGTGCCAGCAGCTTTACAGGGGCCGATGAGCAGTTCTTC. Its translation is CASSFTGADEQFF.

The chain combines TRBV2 with TRBJ1-2; D is uncertain. CDR1 is SNHLY, CDR2 FYNNEI, per germline. Trimming removed 0 bases from V and 4 bases from J, with 12 bases in between. This CDR3 spans 15 amino acids. In nucleotides, the CDR3 is TGTGCCAGCAGTGAAGCGCGTGGCAGCGGCTATGGCTACACCTTC. It codes for CASSEARGSGYGYTF.

The chain combines TRBV5-1 with TRBJ2-5; unclear D gene. The CDR3 runs to 12 residues. Trimming shortened V by 4 bases and J by 4 bases, and 8 bases separated the two germline ends. Germline V gives CDR1 SGHRS, CDR2 YFSETQ. DNA for the CDR3: TGCGCCAGCAGCCATTCTAGAGAGACCCAGTACTTC. It yields the protein CASSHSRETQYF.

The rearrangement joins TRBV19 to TRBJ1-4, with D unclear. The V gene's germline CDR1 is LNHDA and CDR2 SQIVND (reference sequence). CDR3 length: 13 amino acids. The V end was cut by 5 bases, the J end by 6 bases, with 10 bases between. In nucleotides, the CDR3 is TGTGCCAGTAGTCCGCGTAGTCATGAAAAACTGTTTTTT. Its translation is CASSPRSHEKLFF.

This clone was detected a few times. This rearrangement joins TRBV9 to TRBJ1-4; 9 bases are a match to TRBD1. The J segment lost 8 bases and the V segment lost 0 bases, leaving 2 bases of the junction unmatched. The CDR3 has 14 residues. From germline, CDR1 is SGDLS and CDR2 YYNGEE. CDR3 bases: TGTGCCAGCAGCGTAGCAACAGGGGGCGAAAAACTGTTTTTT. Translated: CASSVATGGEKLFF. The full variable domain, rest sourced from reference TRBV9 and TRBJ1-4, is DSGVTQTPKHLITATGQRVTLRCSPRSGDLSVYWYQQSLDQGLQFLIQYYNGEERAKGNILERFSAQQFPDLHSELNLSSLELGDSALYFCASSVATGGEKLFFGSGTQLSVL.

This chain links TRBV29-1 with TRBJ2-3; 8 bases match TRBD1. V was pared by 6 bases and J by 6 bases, with 14 bases of the junction left unmatched. CDR1 and CDR2 from the germline V gene are SQVTM and ANQGSEA. This CDR3 comprises 15 residues. The CDR3 protein is CSVDFNRGFIDTQYF. CDR3 nucleotide sequence: TGCAGCGTCGATTTCAACAGGGGGTTCATCGATACGCAGTATTTT.

V gene TRBV7-6 combines with J gene TRBJ2-2, with D tentatively TRBD2 (7 bases). V gave up 5 bases and J gave up 5 bases, with 18 bases separating them. The germline V gene has CDR1 SGHVS and CDR2 FNYEAQ. The CDR3 spans 16 residues. This CDR3 reads CASSQGVGRGTGELFF. CDR3 nucleotides: TGTGCCAGCAGCCAAGGAGTGGGGAGGGGGACCGGGGAGCTGTTTTTT.

The chain links TRBV5-1 to TRBJ2-1; 9 bases fit TRBD1. V lost 0 bases and J lost 5; bases outside the gene matches: 6. CDR3 size: 16 residues. Germline V gene sequence: CDR1 SGHRS, CDR2 YFSETQ. This chain's CDR3 is CASSLVEDRGHNEQFF. The DNA for the CDR3 is TGCGCCAGCAGCTTGGTCGAGGACAGGGGACACAATGAGCAGTTCTTC.

The chain uses TRBV2 and TRBJ2-6, with D possibly being TRBD1 (6 bases). CDR1 and CDR2 (germline): SNHLY, FYNNEI. The V gene lost 8 bases and the J gene lost 0 bases, with 11 bases spanning the gap. The CDR3 has 15 amino acids. This CDR3 reads CASGTGSSGANVLTF. CDR3 DNA: TGTGCCAGCGGTACAGGGAGCTCTGGGGCCAACGTCCTGACTTTC.

V and J are TRBV9 and TRBJ1-1; a weak D match, TRBD1 (6 bases). Germline-derived CDR1 and CDR2 are SGDLS and YYNGEE. The CDR3 is 13 residues long. V lost 3 bases and J lost 1, with 7 bases in between. The CDR3: CASSEGQNTEAFF. The CDR3 nucleotides read TGTGCCAGCAGCGAGGGACAGAACACTGAAGCTTTCTTT.

The chain recombines TRBV19 with TRBJ1-5; D call uncertain. CDR3 length: 14 residues. The germline CDR1 and CDR2 sequences are LNHDA and SQIVND (reference sequence). Trimming shortened V by 2 bases and J by 5 bases, and 10 bases separated the two germline ends. The CDR3 DNA follows: TGTGCCAGTAGTATAAGCATCCTCTATCAGCCCCAGCATTTT. Protein sequence: CASSISILYQPQHF.

This rearrangement joins TRBV6-4 to TRBJ1-1, with D possibly being TRBD1 (6 bases). Germline V gene sequence: CDR1 MRHNA, CDR2 SNTAGT. The CDR3 contains 13 residues. Trimming took 6 bases from V and 0 from J, leaving 8 bases between them. The CDR3: CASRQGLNTEAFF. In DNA form, the CDR3 reads TGTGCCAGCAGACAGGGCCTGAACACTGAAGCTTTCTTT.